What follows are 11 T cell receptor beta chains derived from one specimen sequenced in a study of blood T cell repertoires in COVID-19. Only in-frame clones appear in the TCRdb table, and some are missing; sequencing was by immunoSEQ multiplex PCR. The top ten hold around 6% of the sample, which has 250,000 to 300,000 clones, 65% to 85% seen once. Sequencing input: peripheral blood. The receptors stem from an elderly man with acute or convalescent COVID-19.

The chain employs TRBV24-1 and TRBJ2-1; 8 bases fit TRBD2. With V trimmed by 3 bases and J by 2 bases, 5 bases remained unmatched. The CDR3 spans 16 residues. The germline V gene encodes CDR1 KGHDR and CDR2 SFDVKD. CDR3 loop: CATSDRSGGAYNEQFF. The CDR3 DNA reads TGTGCCACCAGTGATAGAAGCGGGGGCGCCTACAATGAGCAGTTCTTC.

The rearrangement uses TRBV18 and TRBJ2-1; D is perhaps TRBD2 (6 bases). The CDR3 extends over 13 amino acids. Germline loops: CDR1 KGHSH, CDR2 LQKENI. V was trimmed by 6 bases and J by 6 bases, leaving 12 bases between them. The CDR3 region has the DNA TGTGCCAGCTCGACCACGGGGGTCAATGAGCAGTTCTTC. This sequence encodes CASSTTGVNEQFF. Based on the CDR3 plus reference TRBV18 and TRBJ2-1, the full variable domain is NAGVMQNPRHLVRRRGQEARLRCSPMKGHSHVYWYRQLPEEGLKFMVYLQKENIIDESGMPKERFSAEFPKEGPSILRIQQVVRGDSAAYFCASSTTGVNEQFFGPGTRLTVL.

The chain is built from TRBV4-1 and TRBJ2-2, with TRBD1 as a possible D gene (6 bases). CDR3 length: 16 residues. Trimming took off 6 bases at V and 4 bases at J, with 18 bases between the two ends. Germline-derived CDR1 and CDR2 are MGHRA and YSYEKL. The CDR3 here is CASSRQARWVTGELFF. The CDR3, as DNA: TGCGCCAGCAGTAGACAGGCTAGATGGGTCACCGGGGAGCTGTTTTTT.

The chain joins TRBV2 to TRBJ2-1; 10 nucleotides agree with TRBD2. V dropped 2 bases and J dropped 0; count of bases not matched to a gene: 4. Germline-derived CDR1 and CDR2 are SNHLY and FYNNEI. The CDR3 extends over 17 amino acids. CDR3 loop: CASSERPSGSSYNEQFF. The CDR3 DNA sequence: TGTGCCAGCAGTGAACGCCCTAGCGGGAGCTCCTACAATGAGCAGTTCTTC.

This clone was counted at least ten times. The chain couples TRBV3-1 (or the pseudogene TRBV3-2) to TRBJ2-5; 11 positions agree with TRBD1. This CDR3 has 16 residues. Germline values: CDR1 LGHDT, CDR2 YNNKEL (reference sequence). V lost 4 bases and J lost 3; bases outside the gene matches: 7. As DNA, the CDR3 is TGTGCCAGCAGCCGGAGGACAGGGGGCGCGGAAGAGACCCAGTACTTC. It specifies CASSRRTGGAEETQYF.

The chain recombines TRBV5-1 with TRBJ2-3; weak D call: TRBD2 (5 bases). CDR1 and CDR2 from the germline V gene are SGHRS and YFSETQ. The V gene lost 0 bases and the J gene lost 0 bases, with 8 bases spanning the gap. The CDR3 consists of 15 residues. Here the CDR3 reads CASSLERLSTDTQYF. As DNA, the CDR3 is TGCGCCAGCAGCTTGGAGCGGCTTAGCACAGATACGCAGTATTTT. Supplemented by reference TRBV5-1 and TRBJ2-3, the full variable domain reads KAGVTQTPRYLIKTRGQQVTLSCSPISGHRSVSWYQQTPGQGLQFLFEYFSETQRNKGNFPGRFSGRQFSNSRSEMNVSTLELGDSALYLCASSLERLSTDTQYFGPGTRLTVL.

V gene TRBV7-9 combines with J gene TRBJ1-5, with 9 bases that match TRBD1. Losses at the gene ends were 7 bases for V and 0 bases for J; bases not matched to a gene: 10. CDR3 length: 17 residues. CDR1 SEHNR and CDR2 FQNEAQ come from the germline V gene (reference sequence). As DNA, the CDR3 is TGTGCCAGCATCCGGGACAGGGAGGCGTATAGCAATCAGCCCCAGCATTTT. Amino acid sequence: CASIRDREAYSNQPQHF.

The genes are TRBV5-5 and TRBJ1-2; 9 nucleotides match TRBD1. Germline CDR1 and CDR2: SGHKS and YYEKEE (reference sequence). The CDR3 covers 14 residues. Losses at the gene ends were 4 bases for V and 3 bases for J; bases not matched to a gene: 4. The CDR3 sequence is CASSARQGDYGYTF. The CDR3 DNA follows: TGTGCCAGCAGCGCCCGACAGGGGGACTATGGCTACACCTTC.

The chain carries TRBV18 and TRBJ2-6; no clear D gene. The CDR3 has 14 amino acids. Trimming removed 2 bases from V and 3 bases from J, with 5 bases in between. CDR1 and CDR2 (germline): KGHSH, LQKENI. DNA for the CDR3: TGTGCCAGCTCACCATCAGGTGGGGCCAACGTCCTGACTTTC. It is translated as CASSPSGGANVLTF.

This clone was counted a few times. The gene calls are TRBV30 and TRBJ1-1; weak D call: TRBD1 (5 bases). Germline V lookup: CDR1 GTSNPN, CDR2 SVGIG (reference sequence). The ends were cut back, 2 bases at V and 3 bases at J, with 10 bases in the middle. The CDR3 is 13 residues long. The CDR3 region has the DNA TGTGCCTGGAGTCGATCCAGGGACACTGAAGCTTTCTTT. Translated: CAWSRSRDTEAFF.

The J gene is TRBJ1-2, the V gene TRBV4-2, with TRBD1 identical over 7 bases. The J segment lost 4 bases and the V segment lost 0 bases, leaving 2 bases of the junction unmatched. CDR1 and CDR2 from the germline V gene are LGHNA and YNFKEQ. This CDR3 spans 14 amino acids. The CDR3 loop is CASSQDRGFYGYTF. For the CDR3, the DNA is TGTGCCAGCAGCCAAGACAGGGGGTTCTATGGCTACACCTTC.